The sequence of this T cell receptor (beta chain) was determined in a study of response to subunit inactivated influenza vaccine. In TCRdb, the RT-PCR reads were re-called with MiXCR into one record per CDR3 protein. The table records 710,000 or so distinct CDR3 sequences, more than 15% of them present only once. There are 16 residues in the CDR3. Looked up from germline, CDR1 is LNHNV and CDR2 is YYDKDF (reference sequence). The trim removed 5 bases at V and 9 bases at J, leaving 11 bases unmatched. The sample consisted of PBMCs from blood, taken roughly 12 days after vaccination. The V call is TRBV15, the J call TRBJ1-6; TRBD1 matches at 9 bases. This receptor was identified in a man over 45 who received an inactivated influenza vaccine. The CDR3 spells CATSRTTGGLISPLHF. In DNA form, the CDR3 reads TGTGCCACCAGCCGGACAACAGGGGGCCTAATTTCACCCCTCCACTTT.